These 8 T cell receptor beta chains were all obtained from the same sample, sequenced in a study of tissue T cells after allogeneic stem cell transplantation. The assay was immunoSEQ multiplex PCR, and TCRdb's table has in-frame clones only and misses some. The sample lists just over 300 clones; under 60% were seen once. Sequenced input: skin. The receptors were gathered from a female BALB/c mouse in good health. The strain is characterized by the MHC haplotype H2-d.

To note about this clone: The genes are named according to mouse. The read ends 1 residue shy of where the CDR3 ends; the end is completed using the germline J gene. This chain joins TRBV5 and TRBJ2-4; 9 positions match TRBD2. The germline gives CDR1 LGHNA, CDR2 YNLKQL (reference sequence). V lost 3 bases, J lost 0 bases, and 1 base stayed unmatched. The CDR3 runs 15 residues. The CDR3 sequence: CASSQGLGSQNTLYF. Incomplete CDR3 DNA: TGTGCCAGCAGCCAGGGACTGGGTAGTCAAAACACCTTGTAC.

Points on this clone: Here the gene names and germline are mouse. The CDR3 end lies 1 residue beyond the end of the read and is filled in from the germline J gene. The chain has TRBV5 and TRBJ1-1; no definite D call. Germline lookup yields CDR1 LGHNA and CDR2 YNLKQL (reference sequence). The CDR3 runs 13 residues. Trimming removed 0 bases from V and 0 bases from J, with 2 bases in between. The CDR3: CASSQDTNTEVFF. CDR3 DNA, as far as it was read: TGTGCCAGCAGCCAAGACACAAACACAGAAGTCTTC.

Details on this clone: The genes and germline here are from mouse. The CDR3 end lies 1 residue beyond the end of the read and is filled in from the germline J gene. The chain uses TRBV20 and TRBJ1-5; a weak D match, TRBD1 (6 bases). The CDR3 extends over 12 amino acids. Germline values: CDR1 GFQATS, CDR2 STVNSAI. Trimming took off 3 bases at V and 3 bases at J, with 6 bases between the two ends. This chain's CDR3 is CGARQGNQAPLF. The DNA read from the CDR3 is TGTGGTGCTAGACAGGGCAACCAGGCTCCGCTT.

The table lists this clone with a few counts. The listed genes are named as in mouse. Coverage ceases 1 residue before the CDR3 finishes, and the germline J gene fills in the end. V usage is TRBV19 and J usage is TRBJ2-1; possibly TRBD1 for D (7 bases). CDR1 FNHDT and CDR2 SITEND come from the germline V gene (reference sequence). V dropped 2 bases and J dropped 6 bases, with 9 bases sitting between them. The CDR3 spans 13 residues. The CDR3 sequence is CASSIQGGAEQFF. CDR3 DNA (partial): TGTGCCAGCAGTATTCAGGGGGGTGCTGAGCAGTTC.

As concerns this clone: Gene names denote mouse genes. The read ends 1 residue shy of where the CDR3 ends; the end is completed using the germline J gene. V gene TRBV13-2 combines with J gene TRBJ2-5, with TRBD2 identical over 8 bases. J gave up 0 bases and V 2 bases, and 11 bases lay outside the gene matches. Per germline, CDR1 NNHNN and CDR2 SYGAGS (reference sequence). The CDR3 loop spans 18 amino acids. CDR3 loop: CASGEGVLGGLNQDTQYF. Incomplete CDR3 DNA: TGTGCCAGCGGTGAGGGGGTTCTGGGGGGCCTTAACCAAGACACCCAGTAC.

Concerning this clone: The gene names given are mouse names. The CDR3 bases that were read are TGTGCCAGCAGTCGGGACAGGGAAGAACAGTAC. It specifies CASSRDREEQY. The CDR3, in full, reads CASSRDREEQYF. This chain links TRBV26 with TRBJ2-7, with 9 bases identical to TRBD1. Sequencing ends 1 residue short of the CDR3 end; the germline J gene provides the rest. V shed 4 bases, J shed 7 bases, and the junction held 2 bases outside the gene matches. The germline V gene encodes CDR1 KGHPV and CDR2 FQNQEV (reference sequence). The CDR3 runs 12 residues. The whole variable domain, remainder taken from reference TRBV26 and TRBJ2-7, is NSKVIQTPRYLVKGQGQKAKMRCIPEKGHPVVFWYQQNKNNEFKFLINFQNQEVLQQIDMTEKRFSAECPSNSPCSLEIQSSEAGDSALYLCASSRDREEQYFGPGTRLTVL.

This clone has only a few counts. Mouse gene names and germline throughout. The read stops 1 residue short of the end of the CDR3; the missing end is completed from the germline J gene. This chain connects TRBV13-2 to TRBJ2-7; TRBD1 aligns across 8 bases. This CDR3 is 14 amino acids long. In germline, CDR1 is NNHNN, CDR2 SYGAGS (reference sequence). V lost 0 bases to trimming and J lost 4 bases; unmatched junction nucleotides: 3. The CDR3 here is CASGDGRGPYEQYF. CDR3 DNA (partial): TGTGCCAGCGGTGATGGCAGGGGGCCTTATGAACAGTAC.

This clone appeared a few times. Gene names denote mouse genes. The read ends 1 residue before the CDR3 terminus; that terminus is restored from the germline J gene. V is TRBV13-1 and J is TRBJ2-7; 9 positions match TRBD2. V gave up 2 bases and J gave up 3 bases; unmatched junction bases: 3. There are 14 residues in the CDR3. From germline, CDR1 is NSHNY and CDR2 SYGAGN. This CDR3 reads CASSDGGLGYEQYF. CDR3 DNA (partial): TGTGCCAGCAGTGACGGGGGACTGGGCTATGAACAGTAC.